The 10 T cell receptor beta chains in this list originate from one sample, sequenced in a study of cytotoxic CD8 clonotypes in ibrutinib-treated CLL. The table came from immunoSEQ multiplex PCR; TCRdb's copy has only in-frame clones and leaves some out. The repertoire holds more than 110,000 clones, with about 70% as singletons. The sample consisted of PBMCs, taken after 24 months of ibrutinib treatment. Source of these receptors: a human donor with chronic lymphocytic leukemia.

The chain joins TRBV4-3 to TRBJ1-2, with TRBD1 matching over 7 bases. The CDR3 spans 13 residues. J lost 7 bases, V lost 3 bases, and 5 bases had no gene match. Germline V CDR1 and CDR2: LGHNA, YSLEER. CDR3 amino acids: CASSQTGSGGYTF. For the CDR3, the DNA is TGCGCCAGCAGCCAGACAGGGAGTGGTGGCTACACCTTC.

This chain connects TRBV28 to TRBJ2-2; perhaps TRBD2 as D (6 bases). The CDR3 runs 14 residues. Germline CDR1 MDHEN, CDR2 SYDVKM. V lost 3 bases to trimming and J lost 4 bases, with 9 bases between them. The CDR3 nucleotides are TGTGCCAGCAGTTTTGGCGGGGTCACCGGGGAGCTGTTTTTT. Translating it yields CASSFGGVTGELFF.

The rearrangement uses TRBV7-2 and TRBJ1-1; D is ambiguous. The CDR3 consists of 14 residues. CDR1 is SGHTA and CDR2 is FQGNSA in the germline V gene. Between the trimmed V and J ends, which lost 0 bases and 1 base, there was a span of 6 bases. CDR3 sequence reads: CASSLAHRNTEAFF. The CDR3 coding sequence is TGTGCCAGCAGCTTAGCCCACAGGAACACTGAAGCTTTCTTT.

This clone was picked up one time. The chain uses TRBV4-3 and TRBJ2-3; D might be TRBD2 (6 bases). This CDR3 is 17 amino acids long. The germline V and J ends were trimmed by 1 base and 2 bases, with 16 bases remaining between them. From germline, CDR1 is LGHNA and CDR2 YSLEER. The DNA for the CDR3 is TGCGCCAGCAGCCAAGGGCCGACTAGTGCGGTCACAGATACGCAGTATTTT. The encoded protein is CASSQGPTSAVTDTQYF.

The CDR3 bases are TGTGCCAGCAGCCAAGGGTTTTTTGGAAACACCATATATTTT. Its translation: CASSQGFFGNTIYF. V is TRBV7-2 and J is TRBJ1-3; D not certain. Germline CDR1 is SGHTA and CDR2 is FQGNSA. The CDR3 runs 14 residues. The V end lost 5 bases, the J end lost 3 bases, and 11 bases lay between the germline ends.

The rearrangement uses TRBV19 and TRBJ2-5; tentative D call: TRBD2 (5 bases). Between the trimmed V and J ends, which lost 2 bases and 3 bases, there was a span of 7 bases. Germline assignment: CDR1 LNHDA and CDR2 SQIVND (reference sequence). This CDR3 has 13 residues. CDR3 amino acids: CASSIRTEETQYF. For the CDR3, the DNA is TGTGCCAGTAGTATAAGGACTGAAGAGACCCAGTACTTC.

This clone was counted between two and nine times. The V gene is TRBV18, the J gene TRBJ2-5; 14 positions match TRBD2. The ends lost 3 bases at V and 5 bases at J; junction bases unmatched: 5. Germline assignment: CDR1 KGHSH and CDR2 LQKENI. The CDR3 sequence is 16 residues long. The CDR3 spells CASSPGLAGDGETQYF. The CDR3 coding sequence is TGTGCCAGCTCACCGGGACTAGCGGGAGATGGGGAGACCCAGTACTTC.

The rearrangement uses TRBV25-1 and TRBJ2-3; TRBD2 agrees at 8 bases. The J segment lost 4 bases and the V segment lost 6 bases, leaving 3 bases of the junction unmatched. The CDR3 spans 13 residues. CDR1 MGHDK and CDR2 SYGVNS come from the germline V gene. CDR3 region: CASSGLAADTQYF. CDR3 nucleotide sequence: TGTGCCAGCAGCGGACTAGCTGCAGATACGCAGTATTTT. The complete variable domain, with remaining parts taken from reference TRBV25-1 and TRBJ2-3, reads EADIYQTPRYLVIGTGKKITLECSQTMGHDKMYWYQQDPGMELHLIHYSYGVNSTEKGDLSSESTVSRIRTEHFPLTLESARPSHTSQYLCASSGLAADTQYFGPGTRLTVL.

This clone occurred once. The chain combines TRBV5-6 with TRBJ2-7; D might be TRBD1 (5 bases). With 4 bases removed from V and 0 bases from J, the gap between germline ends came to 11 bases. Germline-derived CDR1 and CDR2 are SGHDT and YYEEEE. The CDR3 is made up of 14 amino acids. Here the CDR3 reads CASSPGPFSYEQYF. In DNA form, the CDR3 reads TGTGCCAGCAGCCCAGGGCCTTTCTCCTACGAGCAGTACTTC.

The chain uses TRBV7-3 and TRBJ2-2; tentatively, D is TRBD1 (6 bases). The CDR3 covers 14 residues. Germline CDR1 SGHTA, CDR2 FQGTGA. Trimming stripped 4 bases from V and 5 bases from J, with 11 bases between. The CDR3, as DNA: TGTGCCAGCAGCTCACAGGGTGGGACCGGGGAGCTGTTTTTT. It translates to CASSSQGGTGELFF.